The rows below give T cell receptor beta chains drawn from one sample of a study of OX40 agonist ivuxolimab in advanced cancers. Produced via immunoSEQ multiplex PCR; TCRdb's table is partial and in-frame only. The data show 60,000 to 85,000 clones, 70% to 80% seen once. The sample was CD4+ or CD8+ T cells sorted from blood, taken in a trial of the OX40 agonist ivuxolimab. Every receptor here comes from an adult with an advanced solid tumor such as melanoma, head and neck, liver or kidney cancer. The CDR3 runs from the conserved cysteine through the conserved F or W.

>TRBJ1-2|TRBV7-8
CASSSRWRFF
>TRBJ1-1|TRBV29-1
CSVGQKWGNTEAFF
>TRBJ1-5|TRBV5-1
CASSFNRVCNQPQHF
>TRBJ2-7|TRBV18
CASSPQSISGFGEQYF
>TRBJ2-2|TRBV19
CASSIISANTGELFF
>TRBJ2-7|TRBV7-8
CASSFGSSAHSSYEQYF
>TRBJ2-7|TRBV28
CASSTAGSGNYEQYF
>TRBJ2-1|TRBV5-1
CASSLPRDPGNNEQFF
>TRBJ2-3|TRBV6-6
CASSIGQGSDTQYF
>TRBJ1-5|TRBV6-1
CASSEARGWGEGTQPQHF
>TRBJ2-3|TRBV29-1
CSVGVAGTGPDTQYF
>TRBJ1-2|TRBV10-3
CAISGDSPNYGYTF
>TRBJ2-6|TRBV19
CASQTGYSGANVLTF
>TRBJ1-3|TRBV5-5
CASSLYRDIEFSGNTIYF
>TRBJ2-7|TRBV11-3
CASSPGQGLTYEQYF
>TRBJ1-2|TRBV29-1
CSVDSGSHYGYTF
>TRBJ1-2|TRBV5-1
CASSLDTGRIDGYTF
>TRBJ1-2|TRBV5-1
CASSLDANYGYTF
>TRBJ1-1|TRBV6-5
CASSSLGGGYTEAFF
>TRBJ2-7|TRBV14
CASSQQTGGSYEQYF
>TRBJ1-1|TRBV5-6
CASSRDSEAFF
>TRBJ2-1|TRBV30
CAWSNWGGTYNEQFF
>TRBJ2-1|TRBV7-9
CASSLTGGHNEQFF
>TRBJ2-5|TRBV28
CASSLSPTRETQYF
>TRBJ1-5|TRBV28
CASGSDQPQHF
>TRBJ2-1|TRBV7-3
CASSLRGSGTRGAQNEQFF
>TRBJ2-5|TRBV5-1
CASSRSQTGQETQYF
>TRBJ2-1|TRBV11-3
CASSPGGGGRLYNEQFF
>TRBJ1-4|TRBV27
CASSSQRATNEKLFF
>TRBJ1-2|TRBV6-5
CASSDRIKHF
>TRBJ1-1|TRBV7-9
CASSIQGINTEAFF
>TRBJ2-5|TRBV28
CASRGGDRRTQYF
>TRBJ1-2|TRBV6-1
CASSSPVSRGYTF
>TRBJ2-6|TRBV11-2
CASSKRGQGATGANVLTF
>TRBJ2-5|TRBV29-1
CSGRDGTQETQYF
>TRBJ1-1|TRBV18
CASSPQGQVEAFF
>TRBJ2-3|TRBV29-1
CSVEGAGGSSTDTQYF
>TRBJ2-3|TRBV15
CATSPALAYTDTQYF
>TRBJ2-5|TRBV10-3
CAISDLSSAETQYF
>TRBJ1-1|TRBV7-9
CASSLDGVNTEAFF
>TRBJ2-5|TRBV5-1
CASSLDAGKETQYF
>TRBJ2-3|TRBV7-3
CASSSTATDTQYF
>TRBJ1-6|TRBV5-1
CASSLASVGNSPLHF
>TRBJ1-2|TRBV9
CASSVDQGGGGYTF
>TRBJ2-1|TRBV2
CASLTRGVNEQFF
>TRBJ2-7|TRBV7-2
CASSLFQLAAGDGYEQYF
>TRBJ1-1|TRBV19
CASSQQGSTEAFF
>TRBJ2-1|TRBV11-2
CASSRGTSGNYNEQFF
>TRBJ2-3|TRBV2
CASSVSGALSDTQYF
>TRBJ2-7|TRBV11-2
CASSSPLAGRSSYEQYF
>TRBJ2-2|TRBV2
CASSGHFGELFF
>TRBJ2-6|TRBV5-1
CASSQPQGLVLGANVLTF
>TRBJ1-2|TRBV28
CASRGTGVGYGYTF
>TRBJ2-2|TRBV7-3
CASREAGSNTGELFF
>TRBJ1-1|TRBV19
CASTRRALTEAFF
>TRBJ1-1|TRBV10-3
CAISRQGAQGTEAFF
>TRBJ2-3|TRBV7-9
CASSLDGYSTDTQYF
>TRBJ2-1|TRBV19
CASRTGVASYNEQFF
>TRBJ1-2|TRBV6-1
CASSELTDYGYTF